The 3 T cell receptor beta chains below all came from one sample that was sequenced in a study of PD-1 blockade in classical Hodgkin lymphoma (dated by TCRdb to the early 2020s). Sample time point, as interpreted from the label and publication: cycle 4 day 1 (C4D1), after six to seven weeks of nivolumab. Every trial patient had relapsed following autologous stem cell transplantation, and prior brentuximab vedotin exposure was what differed among cohorts A, B and C. Library preparation used the immunoSEQ multiplex PCR assay. Entries here come from immuneACCESS through TCRdb and include only in-frame sequences with V and J called. Some clones fail to appear in such tables; in the studies checked, an unresolved V gene covers under half of the shortfall, and the cause of the remainder is unknown. This sample holds roughly 52,000 clones; 86% were observed only once. 6% to 7% of the sample is held by the ten biggest clonotypes.

This material consisted of peripheral blood mononuclear cells (PBMCs), taken before the fourth cycle of nivolumab. These receptors originate from a human donor with classical Hodgkin lymphoma.

The chain employs TRBV19 and TRBJ2-2, with 10 bases identical to TRBD1. The CDR3 has 15 residues. Unmatched junction bases numbered 6, after V lost 5 bases and J lost 6 bases. Looked up from germline, CDR1 is LNHDA and CDR2 is SQIVND (reference sequence). The CDR3 reads CASSSRDRGSGELFF. In DNA form, the CDR3 reads TGTGCCAGTAGTTCCCGGGACAGGGGATCCGGGGAGCTGTTTTTT.

The V gene is TRBV6-5, the J gene TRBJ1-5; D is ambiguous. The germline CDR1 and CDR2 sequences are MNHEY and SVGAGI. This CDR3 spans 13 amino acids. V lost 5 bases and J lost 4, with 9 bases in between. In DNA form, the CDR3 reads TGTGCCAGCAGTATGCTTCAGAATCAGCCCCAGCATTTT. Translated, it gives CASSMLQNQPQHF.

This chain links TRBV27 with TRBJ1-5, with 10 bases aligning to TRBD1. CDR3 length: 15 residues. Looked up from germline, CDR1 is MNHEY and CDR2 is SMNVEV (reference sequence). Trimming removed 6 bases from V and 9 bases from J; junction bases left unmatched: 11. The CDR3 region is CASSPRDRGIWPQHF. The CDR3 nucleotides are TGTGCCAGCAGCCCCCGGGACAGGGGTATATGGCCCCAGCATTTT.